The 7 T cell receptor beta chains below all came from one sample that was sequenced in a study of T cell repertoires in cytomegalovirus infection. TCRdb analysed the reads with MiXCR anew, one entry per CDR3 protein. Of around 130,000 distinct CDR3 sequences in the sample, 7% to 10% were seen once. Sequencing used PBMCs. The receptors were sampled from a human donor in good health (CMV status not recorded). Some clones in this sample may be carry-over from other donors' samples.

This clonotype was seen a few times. The rearrangement joins TRBV20-1 to TRBJ2-5, with 9 bases that match TRBD2. This CDR3 region has 14 residues. CDR1 is DFQATT, CDR2 SNEGSKA, per germline (reference sequence). V was clipped by 2 bases and J by 4 bases; unmatched bases: 5. The CDR3 spells CSARRRGGGETQYF. CDR3 DNA: TGCAGTGCTAGACGGCGGGGGGGTGGAGAGACCCAGTACTTC.

There are a few counts of this clonotype. The chain carries TRBV29-1 and TRBJ1-2; TRBD1 aligns across 7 bases. The CDR3 sequence is 14 residues long. The V and J ends lost 1 base and 5 bases, in that order; junction bases with no gene match: 7. Germline V CDR1 and CDR2: SQVTM, ANQGSEA. CDR3 in DNA: TGCAGCGTTGAAGCATGGGGACAGCTTTATGGCTACACCTTC. Residues: CSVEAWGQLYGYTF. Complete variable domain (other parts from reference TRBV29-1 and TRBJ1-2): SAVISQKPSRDICQRGTSLTIQCQVDSQVTMMFWYRQQPGQSLTLIATANQGSEATYESGFVIDKFPISRPNLTFSTLTVSNMSPEDSSIYLCSVEAWGQLYGYTFGSGTRLTVV.

This clonotype was recorded many times. The rearrangement joins TRBV28 to TRBJ1-2, with D hard to call. Germline-derived CDR1 and CDR2 are MDHEN and SYDVKM. The CDR3 loop spans 12 amino acids. V lost 3 bases, J lost 8 bases, and 10 bases lay in between. CDR3 nucleotide sequence: TGTGCCAGCAGTTTGGGAGAACGAGGCTACACCTTC. It is translated as CASSLGERGYTF.

V gene TRBV5-6 combines with J gene TRBJ2-5; D not resolved. Deletions cut 2 bases from V and 0 bases from J, with 5 bases between. The CDR3 has 13 residues. The V gene's germline CDR1 is SGHDT and CDR2 YYEEEE. This CDR3 is CASSFRNQETQYF. The DNA for the CDR3 is TGTGCCAGCAGCTTCCGGAACCAAGAGACCCAGTACTTC.

This clonotype appeared many times. The chain links TRBV7-6 to TRBJ1-2; D is undetermined. The germline gives CDR1 SGHVS, CDR2 FNYEAQ. Between the trimmed V and J ends, which lost 1 base and 4 bases, there was a span of 10 bases. CDR3 size: 14 residues. The CDR3 region is CASSLEVGSYGYTF. CDR3 DNA sequence: TGTGCCAGCAGCTTAGAAGTTGGGAGCTATGGCTACACCTTC.

There are many counts of this clonotype. This rearrangement joins TRBV29-1 to TRBJ1-5; 7 nucleotides line up with TRBD1. This CDR3 is built from 16 residues. Germline V gene sequence: CDR1 SQVTM, CDR2 ANQGSEA. The junction had 9 bases not matched to a gene; V was cut back by 4 bases and J by 0 bases. The CDR3 DNA reads TGCAGCGTTGTCCTAGCCAGGGGGGCTAGCAATCAGCCCCAGCATTTT. Translation gives CSVVLARGASNQPQHF.

This clonotype was seen a handful of times. The genes are TRBV19 and TRBJ1-1, with 7 bases fitting TRBD1. The ends lost 3 bases at V and 10 bases at J; junction bases unmatched: 8. This CDR3 spans 13 amino acids. Germline-derived CDR1 and CDR2 are LNHDA and SQIVND (reference sequence). As DNA, the CDR3 is TGTGCCAGTAGTATCGGACAGGCCGGGGGAGCTTTCTTT. This encodes CASSIGQAGGAFF.